Shown below are 15 T cell receptor beta chains from a single sample sequenced in a study of beta chain features in type 1 diabetes (dated by TCRdb to the late 2010s). The receptor library was made with the immunoSEQ multiplex PCR assay. The entire isolated RNA was reverse transcribed using the High Capacity cDNA Reverse Transcription Kit, and thus expressed TCRB transcripts were sequenced. The immuneACCESS repertoire file appears here via TCRdb, limited to in-frame rearrangements. These files lack a portion of the clones; in checked studies, under half of the deficit traces to unresolved V genes, and the cause of the others is not known. A total of a few hundred thousand clones appear in this sample, over 8.5% of them only once. Approximately 0.035% of the sample is held by the ten biggest clonotypes. Sequencing input: naive CD4+ T cells from blood. The sample's cell subset or site label is to be understood as: true naive CD4+ T cells. These receptors all stem from a woman under 30 in good health.

This clone was observed a few times. J is TRBJ2-1 and V is TRBV12-1; the D call of TRBD1 is as the table states it, not checked on the DNA. TRBV12-1 is shown as a pseudogene. This CDR3 contains 16 residues. CDR3 nucleotides: TGTGCCGGAACTCAGGGGGCCTCGAGCTCCTACAATGAGCAGTTCTTC. Its protein is CAGTQGASSSYNEQFF.

This clone turned up a few times. The chain uses TRBV28 and TRBJ2-1; 13 positions match TRBD2. J gave up 8 bases and V 4 bases, and 11 bases lay outside the gene matches. CDR1 is MDHEN, CDR2 SYDVKM, per germline. The CDR3 spans 17 residues. The CDR3 is CASSSPPGTSGNDEQFF. The CDR3 DNA sequence: TGTGCCAGCAGTTCCCCTCCCGGGACTAGCGGGAACGATGAGCAGTTCTTC.

This clone was observed a few times. The J gene is TRBJ2-7, the V gene TRBV5-1, with 7 positions matching TRBD1. In germline, CDR1 is SGHRS, CDR2 YFSETQ. The CDR3 length is 14 residues. V trimming: 5 bases; J trimming: 4 bases; junction bases outside the gene matches: 9. The CDR3 loop is CASSIVRQGYEQYF. Here the CDR3 DNA reads TGCGCCAGCAGTATAGTGAGACAGGGTTACGAGCAGTACTTC.

This clone was recorded a few times. The rearrangement uses TRBV25-1 and TRBJ2-1; 12 nucleotides agree with TRBD2. The CDR3 loop spans 17 amino acids. Germline V CDR1 and CDR2: MGHDK, SYGVNS. Germline trimming cut 4 bases from V and 3 bases from J; bases unmatched to any gene: 7. CDR3 sequence (DNA): TGTGCCAGCAGTGCCGGACTAGCGGGGAGAATCTACAATGAGCAGTTCTTC. Its translation: CASSAGLAGRIYNEQFF.

In this sample, this clone turned up a few times. This rearrangement joins TRBV4-1 to TRBJ1-1; possibly TRBD1 for D (6 bases). Trimming stripped 1 base from V and 1 base from J, with 13 bases between. The CDR3 runs 16 residues. The germline CDR1 and CDR2 sequences are MGHRA and YSYEKL. CDR3 sequence reads: CASSQVFRGTNTEAFF. In DNA, the CDR3 is TGCGCCAGCAGCCAAGTTTTCAGGGGCACGAACACTGAAGCTTTCTTT.

The chain recombines TRBV5-1 with TRBJ1-1, with 8 bases lining up with TRBD1. The V gene's germline CDR1 is SGHRS and CDR2 YFSETQ. This CDR3 spans 14 amino acids. J was trimmed by 1 base and V by 6 bases; bases with no gene match: 5. The CDR3: CASTLGQGNTEAFF. The CDR3 DNA follows: TGCGCCAGCACCCTTGGACAGGGGAACACTGAAGCTTTCTTT.

This clone was recorded a few times. The gene calls are TRBV5-1 and TRBJ2-5, with D possibly being TRBD1 (6 bases). With 0 bases removed from V and 5 bases from J, the gap between germline ends came to 8 bases. Germline V CDR1 and CDR2: SGHRS, YFSETQ. This CDR3 spans 13 amino acids. The chain's CDR3 is CASSLAQGETQYF. The DNA of the CDR3 is TGCGCCAGCAGCTTGGCCCAGGGGGAGACCCAGTACTTC. The full variable domain, with the rest looked up from reference TRBV5-1 and TRBJ2-5, is KAGVTQTPRYLIKTRGQQVTLSCSPISGHRSVSWYQQTPGQGLQFLFEYFSETQRNKGNFPGRFSGRQFSNSRSEMNVSTLELGDSALYLCASSLAQGETQYFGPGTRLLVL.

The V call is TRBV5-1, the J call TRBJ1-2; 9 bases fit TRBD1. Germline CDR1 is SGHRS and CDR2 is YFSETQ. The CDR3 covers 18 residues. Trimming removed 2 bases from V and 7 bases from J; junction bases left unmatched: 18. As DNA, the CDR3 is TGCGCCAGCAGCTTCCAAACGACTAATGTACAGGGGGCGCTTGGCTACACCTTC. Translated: CASSFQTTNVQGALGYTF.

This clone was counted between two and nine times. V usage is TRBV11-2 and J usage is TRBJ2-1; 11 bases map to TRBD2. The V gene end was trimmed by 4 bases and the J gene end by 3 bases; junction bases not matched to a gene: 8. The length of the CDR3 is 17 residues. Germline CDR1 SGHAT, CDR2 FQNNGV. In DNA, the CDR3 is TGTGCCAGCAGCTCCCGGTCACTAGCGGGAGTCTACAATGAGCAGTTCTTC. This translates into CASSSRSLAGVYNEQFF.

The chain's CDR3 is CSVEDLLRLEQFF. CDR3 DNA: TGCAGCGTTGAAGATCTTCTTCGGTTAGAGCAGTTCTTC. V is TRBV29-1 and J is TRBJ2-1; no clear D gene. CDR1 is SQVTM and CDR2 is ANQGSEA in the germline V gene. V was pared by 0 bases and J by 10 bases, with 13 bases between. This CDR3 comprises 13 residues.

This clone was counted only a few times. This chain uses TRBV30 with TRBJ1-2; D gene uncertain. The CDR3 sequence is 13 residues long. The ends were cut back, 3 bases at V and 2 bases at J, with 10 bases in the middle. The germline V gene has CDR1 GTSNPN and CDR2 SVGIG (reference sequence). DNA of the CDR3: TGTGCCTGGAGACCTCTATCGAACTATGGCTACACCTTC. It specifies CAWRPLSNYGYTF.

V and J are TRBV7-9 and TRBJ1-5, with TRBD1 matching over 7 bases. Germline CDR1 and CDR2: SEHNR and FQNEAQ (reference sequence). Trimming at V came to 5 bases and at J to 1 base, leaving 5 bases not matched to a gene. The CDR3 is made up of 15 amino acids. The CDR3 sequence is CASSPDRLSNQPQHF. CDR3 nucleotide sequence: TGTGCCAGCAGCCCGGACAGGCTGAGCAATCAGCCCCAGCATTTT.

This clone occurred many times. The chain employs TRBV5-4 and TRBJ2-1; D gene uncertain. Looked up from germline, CDR1 is SGHNT and CDR2 is YYREEE (reference sequence). Trimming stripped 0 bases from V and 4 bases from J, with 8 bases between. The CDR3 sequence is 14 residues long. The DNA for the CDR3 is TGTGCCAGCAGCTTGGGACTTCCTTACAATGAGCAGTTCTTC. Protein sequence: CASSLGLPYNEQFF.

This clone was detected a few times. V usage is TRBV7-8 and J usage is TRBJ1-5, with D tentatively TRBD1 (5 bases). This CDR3 has 14 residues. Trimming removed 5 bases from V and 5 bases from J, with 13 bases in between. Per the germline V gene, CDR1 is SGHVS and CDR2 is FQNEAQ. The CDR3 protein is CASSPAGNDQPQHF. CDR3 DNA: TGTGCCAGCAGCCCGGCAGGGAACGATCAGCCCCAGCATTTT.

This clone has a handful of counts. This chain uses TRBV11-1 with TRBJ1-2; D not resolved. CDR3 length: 15 residues. V gave up 5 bases and J gave up 2 bases, with 15 bases separating them. Germline assignment: CDR1 SGHAT and CDR2 FQDESV (reference sequence). CDR3: CASSPDRRENYGYTF. CDR3 coding DNA: TGTGCCAGCAGCCCAGACCGACGGGAGAACTATGGCTACACCTTC.